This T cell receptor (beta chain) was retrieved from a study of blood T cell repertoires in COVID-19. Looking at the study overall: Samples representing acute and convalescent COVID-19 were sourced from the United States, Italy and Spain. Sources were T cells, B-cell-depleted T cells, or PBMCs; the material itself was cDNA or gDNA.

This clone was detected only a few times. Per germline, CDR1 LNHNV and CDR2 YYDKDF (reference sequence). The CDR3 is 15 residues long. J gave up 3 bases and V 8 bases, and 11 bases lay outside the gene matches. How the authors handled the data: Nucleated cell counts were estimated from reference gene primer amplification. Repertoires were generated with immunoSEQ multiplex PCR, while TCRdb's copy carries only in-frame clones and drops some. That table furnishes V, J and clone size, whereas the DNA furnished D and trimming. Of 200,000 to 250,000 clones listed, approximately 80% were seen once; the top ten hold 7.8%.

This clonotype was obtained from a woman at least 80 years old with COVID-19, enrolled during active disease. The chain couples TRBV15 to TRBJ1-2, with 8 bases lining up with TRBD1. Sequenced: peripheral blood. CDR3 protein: CATSSGTDRDYGYTF. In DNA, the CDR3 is TGTGCCACCTCGTCCGGAACGGACAGGGACTATGGCTACACCTTC.